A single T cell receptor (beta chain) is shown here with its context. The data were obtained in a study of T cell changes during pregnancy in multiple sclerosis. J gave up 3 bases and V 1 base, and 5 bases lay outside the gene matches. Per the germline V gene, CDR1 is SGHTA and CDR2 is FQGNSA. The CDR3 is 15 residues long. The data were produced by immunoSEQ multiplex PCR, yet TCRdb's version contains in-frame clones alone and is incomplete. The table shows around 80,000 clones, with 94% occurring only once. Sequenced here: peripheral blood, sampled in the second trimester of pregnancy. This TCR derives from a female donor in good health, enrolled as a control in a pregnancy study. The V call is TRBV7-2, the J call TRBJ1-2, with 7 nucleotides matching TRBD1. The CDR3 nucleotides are TGTGCCAGCAGCTTAGTAAAGGGGGCTGACTATGGCTACACCTTC. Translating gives CASSLVKGADYGYTF.